This record looks at one T cell receptor (beta chain) sequence and its context. Per the study methods: Reference gene primer amplification gave estimated nucleated cell counts. This table comes from immunoSEQ multiplex PCR, and its TCRdb copy is limited to in-frame clones, with some not included. The V and J calls and clone size are taken from that table; D and trimming were inferred from the DNA. The sample yields about 160,000 clones, around 82% seen once. These data originate in a study of blood T cell repertoires in COVID-19. The overall study: Whether acute or convalescent, the COVID-19 samples came from the United States, Italy and Spain. Sources were T cells, B-cell-depleted T cells, or PBMCs; the material itself was cDNA or gDNA.

The sample consisted of peripheral blood. The sequence was collected from a man between 60 and 70 years old who had recovered from COVID-19.

The CDR3 DNA sequence: TGTGCCAGCAGTAACCCAGGGGCCAATCAGCCCCAGCATTTT. The encoded protein is CASSNPGANQPQHF. V and J are TRBV27 and TRBJ1-5; D is perhaps TRBD1 (6 bases). CDR3 length: 14 residues. Trimming cost V 5 bases and J 3 bases, with 11 bases left between them. Per germline, CDR1 MNHEY and CDR2 SMNVEV (reference sequence).